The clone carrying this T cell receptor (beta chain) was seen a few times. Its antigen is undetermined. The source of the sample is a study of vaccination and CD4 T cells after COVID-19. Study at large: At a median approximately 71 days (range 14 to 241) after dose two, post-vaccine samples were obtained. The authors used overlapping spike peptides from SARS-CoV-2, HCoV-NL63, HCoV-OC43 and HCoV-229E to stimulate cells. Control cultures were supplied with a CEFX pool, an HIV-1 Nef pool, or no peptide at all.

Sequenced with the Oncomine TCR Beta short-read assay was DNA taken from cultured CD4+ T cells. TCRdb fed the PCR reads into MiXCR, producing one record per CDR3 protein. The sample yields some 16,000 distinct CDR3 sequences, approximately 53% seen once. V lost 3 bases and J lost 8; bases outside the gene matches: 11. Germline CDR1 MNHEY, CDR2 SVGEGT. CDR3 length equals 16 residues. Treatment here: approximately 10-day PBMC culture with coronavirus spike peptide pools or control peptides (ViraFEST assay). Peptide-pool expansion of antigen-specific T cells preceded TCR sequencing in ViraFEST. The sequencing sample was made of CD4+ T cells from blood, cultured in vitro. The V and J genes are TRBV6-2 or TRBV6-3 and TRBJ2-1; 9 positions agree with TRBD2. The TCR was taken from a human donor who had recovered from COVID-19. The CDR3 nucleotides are TGTGCCAGCAGTTATTCTCGTCTAGCGGGAAGGGATGAGCAGTTCTTC. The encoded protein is CASSYSRLAGRDEQFF.